This T cell receptor (beta chain) was captured in a study of cytomegalovirus exposure and HLA in healthy donors. Across the whole study: Most donors, just over 80% of over 350 genotyped, fell in the Caucasian-associated ancestry cluster. Notes on the study in general: Earlier analysis found most TCR beta V segments productive about 87% or about 30% of the time. It has been reported that TCR beta sequences accurately predicted the HLA-A and HLA-B alleles of most subjects.

It was with 60 Vbeta and 13 Jbeta primers that the PCR ran. Sequenced by immunoSEQ multiplex PCR; TCRdb stores in-frame clones only, minus some. The repertoire table contains more than 90,000 clones. Notes on this clone: Antigen: not known.

The CDR3 contains 12 residues. The germline V gene encodes CDR1 SGHRS and CDR2 YFSETQ. Trimming took 3 bases from V and 8 from J, leaving 10 bases between them. Sequenced material: PBMCs. V usage is TRBV5-1 and J usage is TRBJ2-3, with D uncertain. The TCR comes from a man aged 40-49 years in good health and CMV-seropositive. CDR3 DNA sequence: TGCGCCAGCAGCTCCCCCCGCGGTACGCAGTATTTT. It translates to CASSSPRGTQYF.